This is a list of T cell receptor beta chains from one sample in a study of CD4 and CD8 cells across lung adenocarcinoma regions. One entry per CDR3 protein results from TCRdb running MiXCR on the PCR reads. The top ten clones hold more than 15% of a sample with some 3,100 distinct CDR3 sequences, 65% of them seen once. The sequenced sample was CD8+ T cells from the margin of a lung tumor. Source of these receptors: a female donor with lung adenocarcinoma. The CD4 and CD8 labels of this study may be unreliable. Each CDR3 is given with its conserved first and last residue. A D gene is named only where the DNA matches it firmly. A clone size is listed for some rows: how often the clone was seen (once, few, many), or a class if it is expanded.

TGCGCCAGCAGTCTAGGGCATAGGGCTTTCTTT,CASSLGHRAFF,NA,TRBV23-1,TRBJ1-1,NA
TGTGCCAGCAGTGAAGGGGGTGTAGGACAAGAGACCCAGTACTTC,CASSEGGVGQETQYF,few,TRBV6-1,TRBJ2-5,NA
TGTGCCAGCAGCCGCTTTGGGACAGATACGCAGTATTTT,CASSRFGTDTQYF,NA,TRBV7-2,TRBJ2-3,NA
TGTGCCAGCAGTTACGAATATGGCTACACCTTC,CASSYEYGYTF,NA,TRBV6-2/TRBV6-3,TRBJ1-2,NA
TGTGCCAGCATTGGACAGAACTATGGCTACACCTTC,CASIGQNYGYTF,NA,TRBV6-1,TRBJ1-2,NA
TGTGCCAGCACAGTGGACCCTAACTATGGCTACACCTTC,CASTVDPNYGYTF,NA,TRBV6-1,TRBJ1-2,NA
TGTGCCAGCAGTGATTCAGGGAGTCCAGATACGCAGTATTTC,CASSDSGSPDTQYF,NA,TRBV6-1,TRBJ2-3,NA
TGTGCCAGCAGCCATACTAGCGGGGTCTACAATGAGCAGTTCTTC,CASSHTSGVYNEQFF,NA,TRBV7-2,TRBJ2-1,TRBD2
TGTGCCAGCAGTGAATTTAGGGGGCCTGGGGCCAACGAGCTGACTTTC,CASSEFRGPGANELTF,NA,TRBV6-1,TRBJ2-6,TRBD1
TGTGCCAGCAGCTTAGGGGGCGGAGGCGGGAATGAGCAGTTCTTC,CASSLGGGGGNEQFF,NA,TRBV7-3,TRBJ2-1,NA
TGTGCCAGCACAAGGGCCGGGGATCAGCCCCAGCATTTT,CASTRAGDQPQHF,NA,TRBV6-1,TRBJ1-5,NA
TGTGCCGGGGGTGACGGGCTACGGGTCACAGAGACGCAGTACTTC,CAGGDGLRVTETQYF,NA,TRBV6-1,TRBJ2-7,NA
TGTGCCAGCAGCCAGTCGAGGGGGGCGGCCGGGGAGCTGTTTTTT,CASSQSRGAAGELFF,NA,TRBV7-2,TRBJ2-2,NA
TGTGCCAGGGGTGAAGGGGGGGGTGACCCAGAGACGCAGTATTTC,CARGEGGGDPETQYF,NA,TRBV6-4,TRBJ2-3,NA
TGTGCTAGTGGTTTGGTATACGGGACTAGCGGGAGGGCCAACCCAGATACGCAGTATTTT,CASGLVYGTSGRANPDTQYF,NA,TRBV12-5,TRBJ2-3,TRBD2
TGTGCCAGCAGCCCGAGTGGTACCGGGGAGCTGTTTTTT,CASSPSGTGELFF,NA,TRBV6-1,TRBJ2-2,NA
TGCGCCAGCAGTGAGGACGCAGATACCCAGTACTTC,CASSEDADTQYF,NA,TRBV10-1,TRBJ2-5,NA
TGTGCCAGGGGCGGGGAGGGCTATGGCTACACCTTC,CARGGEGYGYTF,NA,TRBV6-1,TRBJ1-2,NA
TGTGCCAGCAGTTACGCTAGCGGTCCTCCCTACAATGAGCAGTTCTTC,CASSYASGPPYNEQFF,NA,TRBV6-5,TRBJ2-1,TRBD2
TGTGCCACGGGCCGGTGTGGCAAAAATACGCAGTACTTT,CATGRCGKNTQYF,NA,TRBV7-2,TRBJ2-6,NA
TGTGCCAGCAGTTTAGGTGGGCCAGGGGACATTCAGTACTTC,CASSLGGPGDIQYF,large,TRBV12-3/TRBV12-4,TRBJ2-4,NA
TGTGCCAGCAGTGACCTACCGACAGGGTCAGGTCAGCCCCAGCATTTT,CASSDLPTGSGQPQHF,NA,TRBV6-1,TRBJ1-5,TRBD1
TGTGCCAGGGGTGTCGGGAGGGGTGGCACAGATACGCAGTATTTT,CARGVGRGGTDTQYF,NA,TRBV6-4,TRBJ2-3,TRBD2
TGTGCCAGCCGGCCGATGACCGGGACTAGCTCATCAGATACGCAGTATTTT,CASRPMTGTSSSDTQYF,few,TRBV3-1,TRBJ2-3,TRBD2
TGCGCCAGCAGTGAGGCGGTGAGCAACAATGAGCAGTACTTC,CASSEAVSNNEQYF,NA,TRBV10-1,TRBJ2-7,NA
TGTGCCAGCAGTTTAAGGGCGGGAGGGATGTACAATGAGCAGTTCTTC,CASSLRAGGMYNEQFF,NA,TRBV27,TRBJ2-1,TRBD2
TGTGCCAGCAGATGGGGGACCTCCTACAATGAGCAGTTCTTC,CASRWGTSYNEQFF,NA,TRBV7-9,TRBJ2-1,NA
TGTGCCAGCAGCCAGGGTTTCGTTTCCTACAATGAGCAGTTCTTC,CASSQGFVSYNEQFF,few,TRBV3-1,TRBJ2-1,NA
TGTGCCAGCAGTTACTCGAACAGGGGGACGAGCAATCAGCCCCAGCATTTT,CASSYSNRGTSNQPQHF,NA,TRBV6-5,TRBJ1-5,TRBD1
TGTGCCAGCAGCCTCCGACAGGGGGTTTACGAGCAGTACTTC,CASSLRQGVYEQYF,once,TRBV11-3,TRBJ2-7,TRBD1
TGTGCCAGCAGCTTAGTCACGGAGGGCTCCTACGAGCAGTACTTC,CASSLVTEGSYEQYF,NA,TRBV7-8,TRBJ2-7,NA
TGTGCCAGCAGTTCCCGGGACAGTTACAATGAGCAGTTCTTC,CASSSRDSYNEQFF,NA,TRBV6-5,TRBJ2-1,TRBD1
TGTGCCAGCAGCTTAATTTCCCCGGGGAGTACCGGAGAGACCCAGTACTTC,CASSLISPGSTGETQYF,NA,TRBV11-2,TRBJ2-5,NA
TGTGCCAGCAGTTACATGGACAGGGGGGAAAACTACGAGCAGTACTTC,CASSYMDRGENYEQYF,NA,TRBV6-5,TRBJ2-7,TRBD1
TGTGCCATCAGTGAGAGCCAGGGAGATGGCTACACCTTC,CAISESQGDGYTF,large,TRBV10-3,TRBJ1-2,NA
TGTGCCAGCAAGGGACAGGATTCCTACGAGCAGTACTTC,CASKGQDSYEQYF,NA,TRBV25-1,TRBJ2-7,TRBD1
TGTGCCGCTATGGTAGCGGGAACTAACAATGAGCAGTTCTTC,CAAMVAGTNNEQFF,NA,TRBV10-3,TRBJ2-1,TRBD2
TGTGCCAGCAGTTTTCCGGGGTTCTTGCCGGACACAAATATGAACACTGAAGCTTTCTTT,CASSFPGFLPDTNMNTEAFF,NA,TRBV28,TRBJ1-1,NA
TGTGCCAGCAGGCTAGCGGGGGGAGAGACCCAGTACTTC,CASRLAGGETQYF,few,TRBV6-1,TRBJ2-5,TRBD2
TGTGCCAGCAGCTCAGGTGGTAGCGGGGGCCGATACAATGAGCAGTTCTTC,CASSSGGSGGRYNEQFF,NA,TRBV7-2,TRBJ2-1,TRBD2
TGTGCCAGCAGTGAAAACCGGGGGGAGCAGTTTTTT,CASSENRGEQFF,NA,TRBV6-1,TRBJ2-2,TRBD2
TGTGCCAGCAGTGAAAAGGGTTGGGCAGGGACAGGGAGGAATTCACCCCTCCACTTT,CASSEKGWAGTGRNSPLHF,NA,TRBV6-1,TRBJ1-6,TRBD1
TGTGCCAGCAGTGAACTGGGGGTCCCCCGCAAGGTTACTGAAGCTTTCTTT,CASSELGVPRKVTEAFF,NA,TRBV6-1,TRBJ1-1,NA
TGTGCCAGCAGCTTACGCAGGGCCGGGACTAGCGTCACAGATACGCAGTATTTT,CASSLRRAGTSVTDTQYF,few,TRBV7-2,TRBJ2-3,TRBD2
TGTGCCAGCAATCTGAGGGCTAGTCACACCGGGGAGCTGTTTTTT,CASNLRASHTGELFF,NA,TRBV6-1,TRBJ2-2,NA
TGTGCCAGCAGAAAGGACAGGGTCGACACCGGGGAGCTGTTTTTT,CASRKDRVDTGELFF,NA,TRBV6-1,TRBJ2-2,TRBD1
TGTGCCAGCAGTGAGGACAGGGGGGACACTGAAGCTTTCTTT,CASSEDRGDTEAFF,few,TRBV6-1,TRBJ1-1,TRBD1
TGTGCCAGCAGTTCAAGGACTAGCGGGAGGGTGGGGGAGACCCAGTACTTC,CASSSRTSGRVGETQYF,NA,TRBV12-3/TRBV12-4,TRBJ2-5,TRBD2
TGTGCCAGCAGGAGGGATCGGACCGGGGAGCTGTTTTTT,CASRRDRTGELFF,NA,TRBV27,TRBJ2-2,NA
TGTGCCAGCAGAATAAGTGGGCTAGCATACGAGCAGTACTTC,CASRISGLAYEQYF,few,TRBV7-2,TRBJ2-7,NA
TGTGCCAGCAGTTACTCCAGGAACACCCGGAATCTGTTTTTT,CASSYSRNTRNLFF,NA,TRBV6-5,TRBJ2-2,NA
TGTGCCAGCACCGCGGCAGGGGGAAGCAATGAGCAGTACTTC,CASTAAGGSNEQYF,NA,TRBV6-1,TRBJ2-5,TRBD1
TGTGCCAGCGAGGTACTTGGGACAGGGGTAGAGACCCAGTACTTC,CASEVLGTGVETQYF,NA,TRBV6-5,TRBJ2-5,TRBD1
TGTGCCAGCAGCTCGACAGGCCGCTCGGAGCAGTTCTTC,CASSSTGRSEQFF,medium-sized,TRBV7-2,TRBJ2-1,NA
TGTGCCAGCAGTGAAGTAAACATTCAGTACTTC,CASSEVNIQYF,NA,TRBV6-1,TRBJ2-4,NA
TGTGCCAGCAGCCAGGTTCGGGGGAGGGGTGCCACAGATACGCAGTATTTC,CASSQVRGRGATDTQYF,NA,TRBV3-1,TRBJ2-3,TRBD2
TGTGCCACCTCCTCCGAGTGGGAGACCCAGTACTTC,CATSSEWETQYF,NA,TRBV10-3,TRBJ2-5,NA
TGTGCCATACCAGGGGTATACTATGGCTACACCTTC,CAIPGVYYGYTF,NA,TRBV10-3,TRBJ1-2,NA
TGTGCCAGCAGTTACTCCAGGGGGGACACTGAAGCTTTCTTT,CASSYSRGDTEAFF,NA,TRBV6-5,TRBJ1-1,TRBD1